One and the same sample provided the 21 T cell receptor beta chains below, sequenced in a study of blood T cells in healthy people across ages. Together with a sample-barcoded 5' primer, a J-beta primer mix was included in a second PCR lasting 7 to 11 cycles. TCRdb called the 5' RACE reads again in MiXCR, with one record for every CDR3 protein. The sample has fewer than 950,000 distinct CDR3 sequences, about 37% seen once. Sequencing used blood. These receptors were obtained from a man aged 18 to 30 in good health.

CDR3 sequence reads: CASSPLGGQGRRNQPQHF. CDR3 sequence (DNA): TGTGCCAGCAGCCCCCTAGGGGGACAGGGACGGCGCAATCAGCCCCAGCATTTT. The V gene is TRBV2, the J gene TRBJ1-5, with 9 bases lining up with TRBD1. The junction had 14 bases not matched to a gene; V was cut back by 6 bases and J by 2 bases. Germline CDR1 is SNHLY and CDR2 is FYNNEI. The CDR3 contains 18 residues.

The CDR3 region has the DNA TGTGCCTGGAATCATCAGGGGCACGAAGAGACCCAGTACTTC. This sequence encodes CAWNHQGHEETQYF. This chain connects TRBV30 to TRBJ2-5, with D possibly TRBD1 on 6 matching bases. This CDR3 is built from 14 residues. Trimming removed 4 bases at V and 3 bases at J, with 15 bases between. Germline CDR1 reads GTSNPN; CDR2 reads SVGIG (reference sequence).

The CDR3 DNA is TGCGCCAGCAGCTTGGTAATCGACGGGAGGGGTACTGAAGCTTTCTTT. Encoded protein: CASSLVIDGRGTEAFF. The J gene is TRBJ1-1, the V gene TRBV5-1; tentatively, D is TRBD1 (5 bases). Germline V gene lookup returns CDR1 SGHRS and CDR2 YFSETQ. Trimming shortened V by 0 bases and J by 5 bases, and 17 bases separated the two germline ends. This CDR3 has 16 amino acids. The complete variable domain, with remaining parts taken from reference TRBV5-1 and TRBJ1-1, reads KAGVTQTPRYLIKTRGQQVTLSCSPISGHRSVSWYQQTPGQGLQFLFEYFSETQRNKGNFPGRFSGRQFSNSRSEMNVSTLELGDSALYLCASSLVIDGRGTEAFFGQGTRLTVV.

The chain is built from TRBV6-5 and TRBJ1-1; TRBD1 agrees at 9 bases. This CDR3 region has 14 residues. V lost 4 bases to trimming and J lost 3 bases; unmatched junction nucleotides: 3. The V gene's germline CDR1 is MNHEY and CDR2 SVGAGI. The CDR3 DNA reads as TGTGCCAGCAGTTTACAGGGGGCTTACACTGAAGCTTTCTTT. Translating gives CASSLQGAYTEAFF.

This rearrangement joins TRBV28 to TRBJ1-6, with 10 positions matching TRBD1. The V and J ends lost 11 bases and 9 bases, in that order; junction bases with no gene match: 7. From germline, CDR1 is MDHEN and CDR2 SYDVKM. The CDR3 loop spans 13 amino acids. CDR3 amino acids: CAGGTGVISPLHF. The DNA of the CDR3 is TGTGCCGGCGGGACAGGGGTTATTTCACCCCTCCACTTT. Based on the CDR3 plus reference TRBV28 and TRBJ1-6, the full variable domain is DVKVTQSSRYLVKRTGEKVFLECVQDMDHENMFWYRQDPGLGLRLIYFSYDVKMKEKGDIPEGYSVSREKKERFSLILESASTNQTSMYLCAGGTGVISPLHFGNGTRLTVT.

This clonotype was seen a handful of times. This chain joins TRBV2 and TRBJ2-7, with D possibly TRBD2 on 6 matching bases. Trimming stripped 3 bases from V and 0 bases from J, with 12 bases between. There are 15 residues in the CDR3. Germline lookup yields CDR1 SNHLY and CDR2 FYNNEI. CDR3 nucleotides: TGTGCCAGCAGTGAGGGACTGATCTACTCCTACGAGCAGTACTTC. This sequence encodes CASSEGLIYSYEQYF.

The chain links TRBV4-1 to TRBJ1-3; no clear D. CDR3 length: 16 amino acids. With 1 base removed from V and 0 bases from J, the gap between germline ends came to 10 bases. The germline CDR1 and CDR2 sequences are MGHRA and YSYEKL. In DNA, the CDR3 is TGCGCCAGCAGCCAAGTTCTAAGACACTCTGGAAACACCATATATTTT. This translates into CASSQVLRHSGNTIYF.

About this clonotype itself: Lacking the conserved final phenylalanine or tryptophan, this CDR3 likely reflects a read error. The CDR3 loop is CAGRTDSSYEQYL. The CDR3 bases are TGTGCCGGCAGAACAGACAGCAGCTACGAGCAGTACTTA. The chain couples TRBV12-3 or TRBV12-4 to TRBJ2-7, with D possibly matching TRBD1 (5 bases). This CDR3 spans 13 amino acids.

In this sample, this clonotype turned up a few times. The chain has TRBV9 and TRBJ2-7, with D unresolved. This CDR3 comprises 14 residues. With 3 bases removed from V and 7 bases from J, the gap between germline ends came to 17 bases. The germline CDR1 and CDR2 sequences are SGDLS and YYNGEE. CDR3 in amino acids: CASSARAVDDEQYF. The CDR3 coding sequence is TGTGCCAGCAGCGCACGCGCGGTGGACGATGAGCAGTACTTC.

The chain couples TRBV4-1 to TRBJ1-1; D unresolved. Germline V CDR1 and CDR2: MGHRA, YSYEKL. V gave up 3 bases and J gave up 4 bases, with 12 bases separating them. The CDR3 has 14 amino acids. DNA of the CDR3: TGCGCCAGCAGCCATAGCATGGAAGGCACTGAAGCTTTCTTT. Translated: CASSHSMEGTEAFF.

The chain combines TRBV24-1 with TRBJ2-1; D is ambiguous. CDR3 size: 15 residues. The germline CDR1 and CDR2 sequences are KGHDR and SFDVKD. V gave up 2 bases and J gave up 8 bases, with 15 bases separating them. The chain's CDR3 is CATSDSTPPGYEQFF. The CDR3 region has the DNA TGTGCCACCAGTGATTCGACTCCTCCCGGCTATGAGCAGTTCTTC.

This sequence joins TRBV13 and TRBJ2-7; the D call may be TRBD1 or TRBD2 (6 bases each). Germline CDR1 PRHDT, CDR2 FYEKMQ (reference sequence). Trimming took off 6 bases at V and 3 bases at J, with 18 bases between the two ends. The CDR3 is 15 residues long. As DNA, the CDR3 is TGTGCCAGCAGTCCAGCCCGGGGGCCCTTCTACGAGCAGTACTTC. Translation: CASSPARGPFYEQYF.

The CDR3 here is CASSSDASSYNEQYF. DNA of the CDR3: TGTGCCAGCAGCTCGGACGCGAGCTCCTACAATGAGCAGTACTTC. This chain joins TRBV7-9 and TRBJ2-1, with D uncertain. The DNA matches TRBJ2-7 better at its end, which makes the J call doubtful. CDR1 and CDR2 from the germline V gene are SEHNR and FQNEAQ (reference sequence). The CDR3 spans 15 residues.

Concerning this clonotype: A much bigger clone sits one base away, suggesting this may be a read error. This chain joins TRBV20-1 and TRBJ2-5; possible D gene TRBD1, 6 bases. This CDR3 region has 16 residues. Between the trimmed V and J ends, which lost 0 bases and 11 bases, there was a span of 25 bases. The germline V gene encodes CDR1 DFQATT and CDR2 SNEGSKA (reference sequence). The DNA for the CDR3 is TGCAGTGCTAGAGATTTCGAGGGGGAGATTTACAATGAGCAGTACTTC. Translation gives CSARDFEGEIYNEQYF.

The rearrangement joins TRBV2 to TRBJ1-1; perhaps TRBD1 as D (5 bases). CDR1 and CDR2 (germline): SNHLY, FYNNEI. With 4 bases removed from V and 4 bases from J, the gap between germline ends came to 13 bases. The CDR3 runs 14 residues. The CDR3 sequence is CASSGRGGSTEAFF. The CDR3, as DNA: TGTGCCAGCAGTGGCCGGGGCGGGAGCACTGAAGCTTTCTTT.

This clonotype showed up just a few times. The chain has TRBV12-3 or TRBV12-4 and TRBJ1-5, with D unresolved. This CDR3 is 12 amino acids long. The V end lost 5 bases, the J end lost 6 bases, and 8 bases lay between the germline ends. The CDR3 DNA follows: TGTGCCAGCAGTACGCAGAGTCAGCCCCAGCATTTT. Protein sequence: CASSTQSQPQHF.

The J gene is TRBJ2-5, the V gene TRBV28; 16 nucleotides align to TRBD2. CDR3 length: 17 amino acids. Germline CDR1 reads MDHEN; CDR2 reads SYDVKM. Trimming at V came to 4 bases and at J to 11 bases, leaving 13 bases not matched to a gene. The CDR3 DNA reads as TGTGCCAGCAGTTCTCTGGGACTAGCGGGGGGGGACAATGAGCAGTACTTC. This gives the protein CASSSLGLAGGDNEQYF.

J is TRBJ2-3 and V is TRBV29-1; 8 bases fit TRBD2. Germline CDR1 is SQVTM and CDR2 is ANQGSEA. V was clipped by 4 bases and J by 5 bases; unmatched bases: 11. This CDR3 has 15 amino acids. The CDR3 DNA sequence: TGCAGCGTTGGATGGTTGGGGCTAGCGGGAGATACGCAGTATTTT. Translated, it gives CSVGWLGLAGDTQYF.

The chain joins TRBV21-1 to TRBJ2-3. TRBV21-1 is recorded as a pseudogene. This CDR3 comprises 13 residues. CDR3 sequence: CASSKALVETQYF. DNA for the CDR3: TGTGCCAGCAGCAAAGCGCTCGTGGAAACGCAGTATTTT.

The V and J genes are TRBV14 and TRBJ1-1; the D is unclear. CDR1 and CDR2 (germline): SGHDN, FVKESK. With 1 base removed from V and 2 bases from J, the gap between germline ends came to 11 bases. CDR3 size: 15 residues. CDR3 sequence reads: CASSQVFTINTEAFF. The CDR3 DNA reads TGTGCCAGCAGCCAAGTGTTTACCATTAACACTGAAGCTTTCTTT. The full variable domain, its missing parts supplied by reference TRBV14 and TRBJ1-1, is EAGVTQFPSHSVIEKGQTVTLRCDPISGHDNLYWYRRVMGKEIKFLLHFVKESKQDESGMPNNRFLAERTGGTYSTLKVQPAELEDSGVYFCASSQVFTINTEAFFGQGTRLTVV.

The chain employs TRBV12-3 or TRBV12-4 and TRBJ1-2; D is possibly TRBD1 (5 bases). The ends were cut back, 5 bases at V and 8 bases at J, with 15 bases in the middle. This CDR3 region has 13 residues. The CDR3 loop reads CASSVGPGPGYTF. In DNA, the CDR3 is TGTGCCAGCAGTGTGGGTCCAGGGCCCGGCTACACCTTC.